This entry lists 9 T cell receptor beta chains sequenced from one sample in a study of blood T cell repertoires in COVID-19. Measured with immunoSEQ multiplex PCR; TCRdb has only the in-frame clones, and not every one. This repertoire shows some 200,000 clones, about 85% found once; its top ten account for about 22%. Sequenced input: peripheral blood. These receptor sequences come from a man aged 55 to 70 with active or convalescent COVID-19.

The V gene is TRBV10-1, the J gene TRBJ1-6; D is unclear. The germline gives CDR1 WNHNN, CDR2 SYGVQD (reference sequence). V lost 3 bases to trimming and J lost 10 bases, with 13 bases between them. The CDR3 covers 14 residues. For the CDR3, the DNA is TGCGCCAGCAGTGACGGCCCAATGGGCTCACCCCTCCACTTT. It translates to CASSDGPMGSPLHF.

This sequence joins TRBV6-5 and TRBJ1-5, with D possibly TRBD1 on 5 matching bases. CDR1 MNHEY and CDR2 SVGAGI come from the germline V gene. The CDR3 runs to 16 residues. Trimming took 4 bases from V and 6 from J, leaving 19 bases between them. The CDR3: CASSSLYERQGQPQHF. In DNA form, the CDR3 reads TGTGCCAGCAGTTCTCTTTATGAGAGGCAGGGTCAGCCCCAGCATTTT.

The chain recombines TRBV9 with TRBJ1-2; tentatively, D is TRBD1 (6 bases). V was pared by 4 bases and J by 7 bases, with 26 bases between. Germline V CDR1 and CDR2: SGDLS, YYNGEE. CDR3 length: 17 residues. DNA of the CDR3: TGTGCCAGCAGCTCACCACACGGACAGCGCGAACGGTTTGGCTACACCTTC. It encodes CASSSPHGQRERFGYTF.

The chain employs TRBV5-1 and TRBJ2-5; D might be TRBD2 (5 bases). The V end was cut by 3 bases, the J end by 3 bases, with 9 bases between. Germline V gene sequence: CDR1 SGHRS, CDR2 YFSETQ. The CDR3 runs to 13 residues. CDR3 loop: CASSWELKETQYF. CDR3 nucleotides: TGCGCCAGCAGCTGGGAGCTAAAAGAGACCCAGTACTTC.

This clone was observed a handful of times. The chain couples TRBV5-1 to TRBJ1-2, with a tentative D call TRBD1 (5 bases). CDR3 size: 13 residues. Trimming took 4 bases from V and 7 from J, leaving 14 bases between them. Looked up from germline, CDR1 is SGHRS and CDR2 is YFSETQ. In DNA, the CDR3 is TGCGCCAGCAGCCCGATGGGGGAGGCTGGCTACACCTTC. Protein product: CASSPMGEAGYTF.

This sequence joins TRBV19 and TRBJ1-5; 11 nucleotides line up with TRBD1. The CDR3 is 14 amino acids. Germline V gene lookup returns CDR1 LNHDA and CDR2 SQIVND (reference sequence). The ends lost 10 bases at V and 6 bases at J; junction bases unmatched: 8. CDR3 DNA: TGTGCCACCCACCGTGGGACAGGGGGTCAGCCCCAGCATTTT. Translation: CATHRGTGGQPQHF.

CDR3: CASSPGDLGEVRNQPQHF. The CDR3 nucleotides read TGTGCCAGCAGCCCCGGAGATCTAGGGGAAGTTCGCAATCAGCCCCAGCATTTT. The chain recombines TRBV3-1 (or the pseudogene TRBV3-2) with TRBJ1-5; D might be TRBD1 (5 bases). The V end was cut by 4 bases, the J end by 2 bases, with 21 bases between. CDR1 and CDR2 (germline): LGHDT, YNNKEL (reference sequence). This CDR3 is built from 18 residues.

The chain employs TRBV7-9 and TRBJ2-3; 10 bases are shared with TRBD2. From germline, CDR1 is SEHNR and CDR2 FQNEAQ (reference sequence). With V trimmed by 3 bases and J by 0 bases, 9 bases remained unmatched. The CDR3 sequence is 18 residues long. The CDR3 sequence is CASSFAVAGGLSTDTQYF. The DNA of the CDR3 is TGTGCCAGCAGCTTCGCCGTAGCGGGGGGCCTCAGCACAGATACGCAGTATTTT.

This sequence joins TRBV24-1 and TRBJ2-7; 8 bases line up with TRBD2. CDR1 and CDR2 from the germline V gene are KGHDR and SFDVKD. The CDR3 consists of 15 residues. V shed 4 bases, J shed 2 bases, and the junction held 6 bases outside the gene matches. CDR3 residues: CATSDPAGGAYEQYF. The DNA of the CDR3 is TGTGCCACCAGTGACCCTGCGGGGGGAGCCTACGAGCAGTACTTC.